This TCR beta chain is from a study of T cell responses to AZD1222 COVID-19 vaccine. General study findings and limits: Without day 14 samples, only post-peak T cell repertoires were studied. Among vaccine-associated CD4 TCRs, coverage spanned spike, with dominance at 160-218 and 743-854.

The study pooled second doses at about 4 or about 12 weeks. J was trimmed by 3 bases and V by 5 bases; bases with no gene match: 7. The CDR3 covers 15 residues. Germline-derived CDR1 and CDR2 are SGHAT and FQNNGV. Sequencing used immunoSEQ multiplex PCR; TCRdb keeps in-frame clones, though not all of them. The profile covers some 280,000 clones, with approximately 94% appearing a single time and roughly 0.6% taken by the ten largest. A remark on this clone: Its cognate antigen is unknown.

Source: peripheral blood, taken 28 days after the second AZD1222 dose. This receptor was taken from an adult who received the AZD1222 COVID-19 vaccine. The chain is built from TRBV11-2 and TRBJ1-2; 9 bases agree with TRBD1. The DNA for the CDR3 is TGTGCCAGCAGCCCGTCCGGGACAGGGTACTATGGCTACACCTTC. Protein product: CASSPSGTGYYGYTF.